This TCR beta chain was captured by sequencing in a study of CD8 T cells in ankylosing spondylitis. Study outcomes and limitations: Disease-linked clones were found to be CD8+ and relatively rare in peripheral blood. The clones that were linked to disease were reported to be significantly enriched in matched synovial fluid samples from ankylosing spondylitis patients. Blood from ankylosing spondylitis patients appeared to carry a characteristic roughly eight-variant TCR beta motif.

Germline lookup yields CDR1 MNHEY and CDR2 SMNVEV (reference sequence). The CDR3 sequence is 13 residues long. The ends were cut back, 3 bases at V and 7 bases at J, with 10 bases in the middle. Molecular-barcoded quantitative 5'-RACE produced these TCR beta libraries. TCRdb independently ran MiXCR on the 5' RACE reads; one entry per CDR3 protein. The repertoire consists of about 220,000 distinct CDR3 sequences, with 8% to 11% occurring once and the leading ten covering 21%. This clonotype was seen only a few times. Its matching antigen is unknown. The material sequenced was blood, either unsorted or a sorted T cell fraction (not recorded which). This chain joins TRBV27 and TRBJ1-5; D gene unclear. This sequence was found in a male donor with ankylosing spondylitis or in good health (not recorded which). This CDR3 reads CASSLSLGQPQHF. DNA for the CDR3: TGTGCCAGCAGTTTGAGTCTCGGCCAGCCCCAGCATTTT.